The clone carrying this TCR beta chain was detected only a few times. This sample was included in a study of T-cell reconstitution after alpha-beta-depleted transplantation in children. Library preparation (for TCRbeta) was performed with unique molecular identifiers. TCRdb processed the PCR reads anew with MiXCR; each CDR3 protein has one entry. This table holds a few hundred thousand distinct CDR3 sequences, less than 15% found once. V shed 8 bases, J shed 8 bases, and the junction held 12 bases outside the gene matches. The germline CDR1 and CDR2 sequences are KGHSH and LQKENI. CDR3 length: 14 residues.

Here the sequenced sample was PBMCs, taken from the stem cell graft. The source is a human donor who donated a stem cell graft to a child with Fanconi anemia. The gene calls are TRBV18 and TRBJ2-1, with 7 positions matching TRBD2. The CDR3 sequence is CASILAGEVDEQFF. The CDR3 DNA reads TGTGCCAGCATCCTGGCGGGGGAAGTCGATGAGCAGTTCTTC.